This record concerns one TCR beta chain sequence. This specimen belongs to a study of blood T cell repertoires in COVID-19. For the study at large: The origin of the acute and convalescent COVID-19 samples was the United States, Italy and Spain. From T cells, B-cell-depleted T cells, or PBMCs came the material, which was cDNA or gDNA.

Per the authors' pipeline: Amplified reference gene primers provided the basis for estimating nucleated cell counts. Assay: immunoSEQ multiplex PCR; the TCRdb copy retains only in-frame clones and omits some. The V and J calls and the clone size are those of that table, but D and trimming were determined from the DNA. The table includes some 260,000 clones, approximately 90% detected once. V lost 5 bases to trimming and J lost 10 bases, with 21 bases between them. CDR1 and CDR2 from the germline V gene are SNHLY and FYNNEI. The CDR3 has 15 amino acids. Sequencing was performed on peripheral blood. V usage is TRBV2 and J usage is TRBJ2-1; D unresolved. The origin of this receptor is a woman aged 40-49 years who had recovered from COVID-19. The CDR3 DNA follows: TGTGCCAGCAGTCCCTCTCACTTGGAGCGTGCGGAGCAGTTCTTC. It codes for CASSPSHLERAEQFF.